The 32 T cell receptor beta chains listed next were all sequenced from one sample in a study of tissue T cells after allogeneic stem cell transplantation. Only in-frame clones appear in the TCRdb table, and some are missing; sequencing was by immunoSEQ multiplex PCR. This table holds thousands of clones, around 47% found once. Documented time point: mouse harvest day 14 after allogeneic transplant. Each mouse received 10^7 T-cell-depleted marrow cells plus 10^6 splenic CD5+ T cells by tail vein. The material sequenced was gut tissue. These receptors all stem from a female BALB/c mouse given C57BL/6 T cells with graft-versus-host disease after an allogeneic hematopoietic cell transplant.

About this clone itself: Gene names and germline match the mouse. The sequenced fragment ends 1 residue before the CDR3 boundary, so the rest is inferred from the germline J gene. The chain carries TRBV3 and TRBJ2-3; no clear D gene. Germline V gene lookup returns CDR1 SNHLY and CDR2 FYNGKV (reference sequence). The length of the CDR3 is 15 residues. V lost 2 bases and J 0 bases, leaving 9 bases between the germline ends. CDR3 residues: CASSLIQSSAETLYF. The DNA read from the CDR3 is TGTGCCAGCAGCTTAATCCAGTCTAGTGCAGAAACGCTGTAT.

Comment on this clone: The genes and germline here are from mouse. The read gets to within 1 residue of the CDR3 end, and the germline J gene fills in the rest. This sequence joins TRBV29 and TRBJ1-1; 7 nucleotides align to TRBD1. V was pared by 2 bases and J by 3 bases, with 0 bases of the junction left unmatched. The CDR3 has 13 amino acids. The germline V gene has CDR1 MSHET and CDR2 SYDVDS. The CDR3 loop reads CASSLQGDTEVFF. Partial CDR3 DNA: TGTGCTAGCAGTTTACAGGGGGACACAGAAGTCTTC. Drawing the rest from reference TRBV29 and TRBJ1-1, the complete variable domain is DMKVTQMPRYLIKRMGENVLLECGQDMSHETMYWYRQDPGLGLQLIYISYDVDSNSEGDIPKGYRVSRKKREHFSLILDSAKTNQTSVYFCASSLQGDTEVFFGKGTRLTVV.

Turning to this clone: Here the gene names and germline are mouse. CDR3 sequence: CASSLGAGQDTQYF. The part of the CDR3 DNA that was read is TGTGCCAGCAGCTTGGGGGCCGGCCAAGACACCCAGTAC. This sequence joins TRBV3 and TRBJ2-5; tentatively, D is TRBD1 or TRBD2 (6 bases each). The read finishes 1 residue shy of the CDR3 end, and the germline J gene is used to complete it. Per germline, CDR1 SNHLY and CDR2 FYNGKV (reference sequence). Trimming removed 3 bases from V and 2 bases from J, with 9 bases in between. The CDR3 length is 14 residues.

Worth noting for this clone: The listed genes are named as in mouse. The missing CDR3 end, 1 residue past where the read stops, is filled in from the germline J gene. The J gene is TRBJ2-7, the V gene TRBV26, with D uncertain. The CDR3 is 11 residues long. Trimming took 6 bases from V and 0 from J, leaving 3 bases between them. CDR1 is KGHPV, CDR2 FQNQEV, per germline (reference sequence). The CDR3 loop reads CASSSSYEQYF. Partial CDR3 DNA: TGTGCCAGCAGCTCCTCCTATGAACAGTAC. Drawing the rest from reference TRBV26 and TRBJ2-7, the complete variable domain is NSKVIQTPRYLVKGQGQKAKMRCIPEKGHPVVFWYQQNKNNEFKFLINFQNQEVLQQIDMTEKRFSAECPSNSPCSLEIQSSEAGDSALYLCASSSSYEQYFGPGTRLTVL.

About this clone: All gene names here are mouse names. The missing CDR3 end, 1 residue past where the read stops, is filled in from the germline J gene. The chain couples TRBV23 to TRBJ2-2; the DNA was not used to check the table's D call, TRBD1. This CDR3 is built from 15 residues. Germline loops: CDR1 KGHTA, CDR2 FQNQQP. The CDR3 bases that were read are TGCTCCAGCAGTCCGGGACAGGGGGACACCGGGCAGCTCTAC. Translation: CSSSPGQGDTGQLY. Given in full, the CDR3 is CSSSPGQGDTGQLYF.

Worth noting for this clone: Each gene name is a mouse one. The sequenced fragment ends 1 residue before the CDR3 boundary, so the rest is inferred from the germline J gene. The chain joins TRBV15 to TRBJ2-5; D is uncertain. V lost 3 bases, J lost 3 bases, and 4 bases lay in between. Germline assignment: CDR1 SGHND and CDR2 FRSKSL. The CDR3 is 12 amino acids. The covered CDR3 bases are TGTGCCAGCAGTTTGTGGCAAGACACCCAGTAC. Translation gives CASSLWQDTQY. The complete CDR3 protein is CASSLWQDTQYF.

Note on this clone: Mouse germline and gene names are used. Coverage ceases 1 residue before the CDR3 finishes, and the germline J gene fills in the end. The chain recombines TRBV3 with TRBJ2-4; D is tentatively TRBD1 or TRBD2 (6 bases each). V lost 2 bases to trimming and J lost 0 bases, with 9 bases between them. The germline V gene has CDR1 SNHLY and CDR2 FYNGKV (reference sequence). The CDR3 extends over 15 amino acids. CDR3 DNA (partial): TGTGCCAGCAGCTTATTGGGGGCTAGTCAAAACACCTTGTAC. It is translated as CASSLLGASQNTLY. The full CDR3 protein reads CASSLLGASQNTLYF.

Details on this clone: Mouse names are used for the genes. Coverage ceases 1 residue before the CDR3 finishes, and the germline J gene fills in the end. This chain uses TRBV26 with TRBJ1-1; tentatively, D is TRBD1 (5 bases). The CDR3 extends over 12 amino acids. V was clipped by 0 bases and J by 8 bases, with 7 bases between them. Germline CDR1 KGHPV, CDR2 FQNQEV (reference sequence). CDR3 DNA, as far as it was read: TGTGCCAGCAGTCTGTCGAACAGGGAAGTCTTC. Amino acids: CASSLSNREVF. The full CDR3 sequence reads CASSLSNREVFF.

A note on this clone: Gene names and germline refer to mouse. The CDR3 is cut off 1 residue early in the read; its end comes from the germline J gene. V and J are TRBV13-3 and TRBJ2-7; TRBD1 agrees at 10 bases. CDR1 NNHDY and CDR2 SYVADS come from the germline V gene. Losses at the gene ends were 3 bases for V and 6 bases for J; bases not matched to a gene: 3. The CDR3 has 13 residues. CDR3 loop: CASSARDRGEQYF. Partial CDR3 DNA: TGTGCCAGCAGTGCCCGGGACAGGGGTGAACAGTAC.

About this clone itself: Mouse gene names apply. CDR3 sequence: CASSLTSSAETLYF. CDR3 bases read: TGTGCCAGCAGTCTGACCAGTAGTGCAGAAACGCTGTAT. The chain links TRBV26 to TRBJ2-3; no reliable D call. The CDR3 extends 1 residue past the end of the read, so its final part is completed from the germline J gene. Per germline, CDR1 KGHPV and CDR2 FQNQEV (reference sequence). V shed 2 bases and J shed 0 bases, with 6 bases lying between them. The CDR3 sequence is 14 residues long. Full variable domain (rest looked up from reference TRBV26 and TRBJ2-3): NSKVIQTPRYLVKGQGQKAKMRCIPEKGHPVVFWYQQNKNNEFKFLINFQNQEVLQQIDMTEKRFSAECPSNSPCSLEIQSSEAGDSALYLCASSLTSSAETLYFGSGTRLTVL.

This clone was picked up a small number of times. Gene names and germline match the mouse. Read data end 1 residue before the CDR3 end; the end is taken from the germline J gene. The gene calls are TRBV3 and TRBJ2-7; 10 bases align to TRBD1. The CDR3 has 14 residues. CDR1 is SNHLY, CDR2 FYNGKV, per germline (reference sequence). V was clipped by 1 base and J by 7 bases; unmatched bases: 4. CDR3 in amino acids: CASSLGQGAREQYF. The sequenced part of the CDR3 DNA is TGTGCCAGCAGCTTAGGACAGGGGGCGAGAGAACAGTAC. Variable domain in full (rest from reference TRBV3 and TRBJ2-7): GPKVLQIPSHQIIDMGQMVTLNCDPVSNHLYFYWYKQILGQQMEFLVNFYNGKVMEKSKLFKDQFSVERPDGSYFTLKIQPTALEDSAVYFCASSLGQGAREQYFGPGTRLTVL.

About this clone: The genes are named according to mouse. Coverage ceases 1 residue before the CDR3 finishes, and the germline J gene fills in the end. The chain couples TRBV13-1 to TRBJ2-7; D is uncertain. The V gene's germline CDR1 is NSHNY and CDR2 SYGAGN. The CDR3 loop spans 12 amino acids. Trimming shortened V by 0 bases and J by 7 bases, and 8 bases separated the two germline ends. CDR3 region: CASSDAWMEQYF. The DNA read from the CDR3 is TGTGCCAGCAGTGATGCGTGGATGGAACAGTAC.

This clone showed up just once. Germline and genes here are mouse. The read comes to an end 1 residue before the CDR3 does, leaving the germline J gene to fill in the end. V usage is TRBV19 and J usage is TRBJ2-4, with D perhaps matching TRBD1 (6 bases). The CDR3 totals 12 residues. V was pared by 1 base and J by 7 bases, with 7 bases between. Per germline, CDR1 FNHDT and CDR2 SITEND (reference sequence). This CDR3 reads CASSINRDTLYF. The covered CDR3 bases are TGTGCCAGCAGTATAAACAGGGACACCTTGTAC.

Worth noting for this clone: Gene names refer to mouse genes. CDR3 protein: CTCNARDRSQNTLYF. CDR3 DNA, as far as it was read: TGCACCTGCAATGCCCGGGACAGGAGTCAAAACACCTTGTAC. This sequence joins TRBV1 and TRBJ2-4; 8 positions match TRBD1. The CDR3 goes on 1 residue after the read ends, and that part is filled in from the germline J gene. Germline-derived CDR1 and CDR2 are NSQYPW and LRSPGD (reference sequence). This CDR3 has 15 amino acids. The trim removed 7 bases at V and 0 bases at J, leaving 6 bases unmatched.

For this clone: Mouse germline and gene names are used. The read comes to an end 1 residue before the CDR3 does, leaving the germline J gene to fill in the end. V usage is TRBV14 and J usage is TRBJ2-5; 9 nucleotides align to TRBD2. Looked up from germline, CDR1 is SGHDT and CDR2 is FRDEAV. The CDR3 has 15 amino acids. The V and J ends lost 2 bases and 0 bases, in that order; junction bases with no gene match: 1. Incomplete CDR3 DNA: TGTGCCAGCAGTTTATGGGGGGGCAACCAAGACACCCAGTAC. This sequence encodes CASSLWGGNQDTQY. The whole CDR3 sequence is CASSLWGGNQDTQYF.

As regards this clone: Gene names refer to mouse genes. The CDR3: CASSFLGQSYEQYF. Partial CDR3 DNA: TGTGCAAGCAGCTTTTTGGGACAATCCTATGAACAGTAC. The V and J genes are TRBV16 and TRBJ2-7; tentatively, D is TRBD1 (6 bases). The CDR3 goes on 1 residue after the read ends, and that part is filled in from the germline J gene. Trimming cost V 3 bases and J 1 base, with 10 bases left between them. The CDR3 is 14 residues long. Germline V CDR1 and CDR2: SGHSA, FRNQAP.

By sample fraction, this clone is large. Gene labels here are mouse ones. The missing CDR3 end, 1 residue past where the read stops, is filled in from the germline J gene. The chain links TRBV1 to TRBJ2-5; 8 bases are shared with TRBD2. V was clipped by 3 bases and J by 2 bases; unmatched bases: 1. This CDR3 comprises 14 residues. Germline CDR1 and CDR2: NSQYPW and LRSPGD (reference sequence). The part of the CDR3 DNA that was read is TGCACCTGCAGTGCTGGGGGGGTCCAAGACACCCAGTAC. This translates into CTCSAGGVQDTQY. Given in full, the CDR3 is CTCSAGGVQDTQYF.

A remark on this clone: The gene names here belong to mouse. The CDR3 end lies 1 residue beyond the end of the read and is filled in from the germline J gene. This chain connects TRBV13-3 to TRBJ1-1; D uncertain. Germline-derived CDR1 and CDR2 are NNHDY and SYVADS. V lost 2 bases and J lost 1, with 6 bases in between. The CDR3 is made up of 13 amino acids. CDR3 amino acids: CASSDGRNTEVFF. Partial CDR3 DNA: TGTGCCAGCAGTGACGGCAGAAACACAGAAGTCTTC.

In this sample, this clone is large. The genes are named according to mouse. Read coverage stops 1 residue before the CDR3 terminus; the germline J gene supplies the remainder. The chain recombines TRBV4 with TRBJ2-2, with D perhaps TRBD1 (6 bases). The CDR3 runs 14 residues. Trimming removed 4 bases from V and 1 base from J, with 7 bases in between. Germline assignment: CDR1 LGHDT and CDR2 YNNKQL (reference sequence). The CDR3 DNA, read in part, is TGTGCCAGCAGCTTACAGGGAAACACCGGGCAGCTCTAC. Its translation is CASSLQGNTGQLY. The full CDR3 reads CASSLQGNTGQLYF. Based on the CDR3 plus reference TRBV4 and TRBJ2-2, the full variable domain is ETAVFQTPNYHVTQVGNEVSFNCKQTLGHDTMYWYKQDSKKLLKIMFSYNNKQLIVNETVPRRFSPQSSDKAHLNLRIKSVEPEDSAVYLCASSLQGNTGQLYFGEGSKLTVL.

In the case of this clone: Gene names refer to mouse genes. The read ends 1 residue shy of where the CDR3 ends; the end is completed using the germline J gene. V usage is TRBV15 and J usage is TRBJ2-2, with TRBD2 identical over 7 bases. Germline V gene sequence: CDR1 SGHND, CDR2 FRSKSL. This CDR3 region has 14 residues. V gave up 5 bases and J gave up 4 bases; unmatched junction bases: 4. Here the CDR3 reads CASSPWGFTGQLYF. The sequenced part of the CDR3 DNA is TGTGCCAGCAGTCCCTGGGGGTTCACCGGGCAGCTCTAC. Together with reference TRBV15 and TRBJ2-2, the CDR3 gives the full variable domain: DAGVTQTPRHEVAEKGQTIILKCEPVSGHNDLFWYRQTKIQGLELLSYFRSKSLMEDGGAFKDRFKAEMLNSSFSTLKIQPTEPKDSAVYLCASSPWGFTGQLYFGEGSKLTVL.

On this clone: Gene names refer to mouse genes. With the read ending 1 residue before the CDR3 end, the germline J gene is used to fill in that end. V usage is TRBV26 and J usage is TRBJ1-5; D is perhaps TRBD1 (5 bases). This CDR3 spans 13 amino acids. V was trimmed by 6 bases and J by 1 base, leaving 7 bases between them. CDR1 and CDR2 from the germline V gene are KGHPV and FQNQEV (reference sequence). The CDR3 reads CASSPGNNQAPLF. Partial CDR3 DNA: TGTGCCAGCAGCCCAGGGAACAACCAGGCTCCGCTT.

Concerning this clone itself: The gene symbols are mouse symbols. The read halts 1 residue ahead of the CDR3 end, with the missing end drawn from the germline J gene. The genes are TRBV26 and TRBJ1-1; 10 bases line up with TRBD1. Germline V gene sequence: CDR1 KGHPV, CDR2 FQNQEV (reference sequence). V lost 4 bases to trimming and J lost 7 bases; unmatched junction nucleotides: 3. This CDR3 has 13 residues. CDR3 in amino acids: CASSPGQGREVFF. CDR3 DNA, as far as it was read: TGTGCCAGCAGTCCGGGACAGGGGAGAGAAGTCTTC. The whole variable domain, filled in from reference TRBV26 and TRBJ1-1, reads NSKVIQTPRYLVKGQGQKAKMRCIPEKGHPVVFWYQQNKNNEFKFLINFQNQEVLQQIDMTEKRFSAECPSNSPCSLEIQSSEAGDSALYLCASSPGQGREVFFGKGTRLTVV.

By its share, this clone is large. The genes are named according to mouse. The missing CDR3 end, 1 residue past where the read stops, is filled in from the germline J gene. The chain couples TRBV26 to TRBJ2-3; 7 bases align to TRBD1. This CDR3 is built from 14 residues. The trim removed 6 bases at V and 0 bases at J, leaving 3 bases unmatched. Germline CDR1 KGHPV, CDR2 FQNQEV (reference sequence). The CDR3 sequence is CASRDRTSAETLYF. CDR3 bases read: TGTGCCAGCAGGGACAGGACGAGTGCAGAAACGCTGTAT.

Comments on this clone: Gene and germline names: mouse. The sequence runs out 1 residue before the end of the CDR3; the remainder is reconstructed from the germline J gene. This sample also contains other DNA sequences that code for the same CDR3. J is TRBJ2-7 and V is TRBV3; D gene unclear. Germline lookup yields CDR1 SNHLY and CDR2 FYNGKV (reference sequence). This CDR3 is built from 13 residues. V was pared by 1 base and J by 1 base, with 5 bases between. This CDR3 reads CASSLDRSYEQYF. The covered CDR3 bases are TGTGCCAGCAGCTTAGACAGATCCTATGAACAGTAC. Drawing the rest from reference TRBV3 and TRBJ2-7, the complete variable domain is GPKVLQIPSHQIIDMGQMVTLNCDPVSNHLYFYWYKQILGQQMEFLVNFYNGKVMEKSKLFKDQFSVERPDGSYFTLKIQPTALEDSAVYFCASSLDRSYEQYFGPGTRLTVL.

This clone was counted a few times. Gene names denote mouse genes. The missing CDR3 end, 1 residue past where the read stops, is filled in from the germline J gene. The chain combines TRBV12-1 with TRBJ1-4; D gene uncertain. Looked up from germline, CDR1 is SGHSN and CDR2 is HYEKVE. Between the trimmed V and J ends, which lost 2 bases and 4 bases, there was a span of 7 bases. The CDR3 contains 13 residues. The CDR3 loop is CASSPSLNERLFF. The sequenced part of the CDR3 DNA is TGTGCCAGCTCTCCGTCCCTCAACGAAAGATTATTT.

Of note for this clone: Mouse gene names and germline throughout. The CDR3 goes on 1 residue after the read ends, and that part is filled in from the germline J gene. The J gene is TRBJ2-1, the V gene TRBV19, with D unclear. Between the trimmed V and J ends, which lost 2 bases and 3 bases, there was a span of 9 bases. Looked up from germline, CDR1 is FNHDT and CDR2 is SITEND (reference sequence). The CDR3 consists of 14 residues. The sequenced part of the CDR3 DNA is TGTGCCAGCAGTATTGGACCTGTCTATGCTGAGCAGTTC. Residues: CASSIGPVYAEQF. The CDR3 in its entirety is CASSIGPVYAEQFF. The full variable domain, its missing parts supplied by reference TRBV19 and TRBJ2-1, is GGIITQTPKFLIGQEGQKLTLKCQQNFNHDTMYWYRQDSGKGLRLIYYSITENDLQKGDLSEGYDASREKKSSFSLTVTSAQKNEMAVFLCASSIGPVYAEQFFGPGTRLTVL.

On this clone: Gene labels here are mouse ones. The DNA ends 1 residue before the CDR3 does, and the rest of the CDR3 is filled in from the germline J gene. The chain uses TRBV13-2 and TRBJ2-7; 7 bases are shared with TRBD2. V lost 6 bases to trimming and J lost 0 bases; unmatched junction nucleotides: 6. Germline CDR1 and CDR2: NNHNN and SYGAGS (reference sequence). CDR3 size: 14 residues. The covered CDR3 bases are TGTGCCAGCGCCTACTGGGGAAGCTCCTATGAACAGTAC. Protein sequence: CASAYWGSSYEQY. In full, the CDR3 reads CASAYWGSSYEQYF.

Concerning this clone: Gene names are the mouse ones. The read stops 1 residue short of the end of the CDR3; the missing end is completed from the germline J gene. The gene calls are TRBV17 and TRBJ2-7; 7 positions match TRBD2. CDR1 is MNHDT, CDR2 YYDKIL, per germline. This CDR3 region has 14 residues. The V and J ends lost 2 bases and 0 bases, in that order; junction bases with no gene match: 1. The CDR3 is CASSRTGASYEQYF. The sequenced CDR3 bases are TGTGCTAGCAGTAGAACTGGGGCCTCCTATGAACAGTAC.

As to this clone: Gene names follow the mouse nomenclature. The read halts 1 residue ahead of the CDR3 end, with the missing end drawn from the germline J gene. This sequence joins TRBV3 and TRBJ2-3, with 9 bases lining up with TRBD2. The CDR3 runs 15 residues. The germline V gene encodes CDR1 SNHLY and CDR2 FYNGKV (reference sequence). V shed 1 base, J shed 1 base, and the junction held 0 bases outside the gene matches. The CDR3 is CASSLGTGGAETLYF. CDR3 DNA, as far as it was read: TGTGCCAGCAGCTTAGGGACTGGGGGTGCAGAAACGCTGTAT.

On this clone itself: Genes and germline come from the mouse. Read data end 1 residue before the CDR3 end; the end is taken from the germline J gene. This chain joins TRBV3 and TRBJ1-1, with TRBD1 identical over 10 bases. The trim removed 5 bases at V and 1 base at J, leaving 4 bases unmatched. In germline, CDR1 is SNHLY, CDR2 FYNGKV (reference sequence). This CDR3 is 15 amino acids long. The sequenced CDR3 bases are TGTGCCAGCAGCCCCGACAGGGGGCGAAACACAGAAGTCTTC. This translates into CASSPDRGRNTEVF. In full, the CDR3 is CASSPDRGRNTEVFF.

For this clone: The genes and germline here are from mouse. The read terminates 1 residue before the CDR3 end, so the remaining end is supplied by the germline J gene. This sequence joins TRBV26 and TRBJ2-2, with D possibly TRBD1 on 6 matching bases. Germline V gene data show CDR1 as KGHPV and CDR2 as FQNQEV (reference sequence). V lost 2 bases and J lost 4, with 11 bases in between. The CDR3 extends over 15 amino acids. CDR3 amino acids: CASSLIRGSTGQLYF. The sequenced part of the CDR3 DNA is TGTGCCAGCAGTCTGATCAGGGGAAGCACCGGGCAGCTCTAC.

By share of the sample, this clone is large. The gene names given are mouse names. The missing CDR3 end, 1 residue past where the read stops, is filled in from the germline J gene. The rearrangement uses TRBV13-3 and TRBJ2-7; D is unresolved. CDR1 and CDR2 (germline): NNHDY, SYVADS. The V end was cut by 3 bases, the J end by 0 bases, with 10 bases between. CDR3 length: 14 amino acids. The part of the CDR3 DNA that was read is TGTGCCAGCAGTGGGGTCTCTAGCTCCTATGAACAGTAC. Amino acid sequence: CASSGVSSSYEQY. The entire CDR3 reads CASSGVSSSYEQYF.